The entry below gives a single T cell receptor (beta chain) sequence along with its context. This CDR3 has 14 residues. V lost 3 bases to trimming and J lost 3 bases, with 8 bases between them. Germline CDR1 is SEHNR and CDR2 is FQNEAQ (reference sequence). The data are from a study of cytomegalovirus exposure and HLA in healthy donors. With 60 Vbeta and 13 Jbeta primers, the PCR was carried out. The assay was immunoSEQ multiplex PCR, and TCRdb's table has in-frame clones only and misses some. The repertoire holds 100,000 to 150,000 clones, with approximately 84% as singletons. The rearrangement joins TRBV7-9 to TRBJ1-4; a possible D gene is TRBD1 (5 bases). The sequence was collected from a woman aged 40 to 55 in good health and CMV-seronegative. The material sequenced was PBMCs. CDR3 sequence reads: CASSLGGANEKLFF. The CDR3 DNA is TGTGCCAGCAGCTTGGGGGGGGCTAATGAAAAACTGTTTTTT.